Sequencing of this T cell receptor (beta chain) was carried out in a study of blood T cell repertoires in COVID-19 (dated by TCRdb to about 2020). For context, the study as a whole: Collaborator samples came from the United States, Italy and Spain and covered acute and convalescent phases of COVID-19. The prospective study material was composed of cDNA or gDNA derived from T cells, B-cell-depleted T cells, or PBMCs. The dataset comprised deeply sampled blood TCRbeta repertoires from subjects exposed to, actively infected with, or recovered from COVID-19. The repertoires were made available in a free public database intended to serve as a resource for research on the immune response to SARS-CoV-2. The samples were drawn from the first 160 participants of the ongoing ImmuneRACE study and from some 1,300 subjects provided by 6 global collaborators. Sample metadata almost always included a de-identified subject ID, COVID-19 status, age in years and sex. HLA class I and class II types, where available, came from metadata supplied by the sample provider rather than from assay-based typing.

TCRbeta CDR3 regions were amplified from genomic DNA by means of the immunoSEQ Assay, a bias-controlled multiplex PCR. Per the source publication's procedure: The number of nucleated cells in each sample was estimated from the amplification of reference gene primers within the assay. Sequence reads were collapsed and filtered to measure the absolute abundance of every unique TCRbeta CDR3 rearrangement. Productive Simpson clonality was computed per sample as the square root of Simpson's diversity index over productive rearrangements. TCRdb's version of the immuneACCESS table is confined to in-frame rearrangements and falls short of the full clone set. An unresolved V gene accounts for under half of the shortfall where checked; the remainder is of unknown origin. From that table come the V and J calls and clone size; the DNA was used to work out D and trimming. In this sample the table shows 150,000 or so clones, more than 75% of which occur a single time. The top ten clones comprise under 7.5% of the sample.

The CDR3, cysteine through phenylalanine, is 14 amino acids long. Solely the CDR3 DNA is kept, with 42 bases framed from the first base. Taken from the germline V gene, the CDR1 and CDR2 loops are SGDLS and YYNGEE. V drops 5 bases and J drops 9 bases, leaving 18 bases in between. Note on this clone: Its antigen target is currently unknown. Base qualities are missing; no much larger clone stands one base away.

Whole blood was collected in K2EDTA tubes by collaborating institutions according to the institutions' own protocols. For TCRbeta analysis, collaborator samples were shipped as frozen whole blood, as isolated PBMCs, or as DNA extracted from either sample type. Results the study describes overall, beyond this receptor: How much clinical and demographic metadata was included differed by source and by participant, and the metadata was provided uncurated.

The origin of this receptor is an elderly man with acute or convalescent COVID-19. Sequencing was done on a sample of peripheral blood. The rearranged segments are TRBV9 and TRBJ1-3; TRBD1 is perhaps the D gene, given 5 matching bases. The sequence in DNA is TGTGCCAGCAGTAACGGTGGGGCGCAGGCCACCATATATTTT. Its translation is CASSNGGAQATIYF.